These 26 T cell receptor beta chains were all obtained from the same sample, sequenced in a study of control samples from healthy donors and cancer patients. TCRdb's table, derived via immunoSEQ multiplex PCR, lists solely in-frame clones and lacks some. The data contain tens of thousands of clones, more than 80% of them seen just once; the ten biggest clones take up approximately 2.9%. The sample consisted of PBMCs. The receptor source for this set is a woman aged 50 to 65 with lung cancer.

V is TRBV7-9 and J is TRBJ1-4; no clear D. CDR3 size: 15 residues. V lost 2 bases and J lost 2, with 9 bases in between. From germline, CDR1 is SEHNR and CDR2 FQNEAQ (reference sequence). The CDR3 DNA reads TGTGCCAGCAGCTTAACGCCCCTTACTAATGAAAAACTGTTTTTT. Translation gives CASSLTPLTNEKLFF.

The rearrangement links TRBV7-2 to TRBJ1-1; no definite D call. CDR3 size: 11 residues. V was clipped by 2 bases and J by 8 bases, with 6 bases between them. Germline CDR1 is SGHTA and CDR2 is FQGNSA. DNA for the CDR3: TGTGCCAGCAGCTTATTTAGGGAAGCTTTCTTT. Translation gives CASSLFREAFF.

The CDR3 DNA reads as TGTGCCAGCTCACCTCCTATCTCCTACGAGCAGTACTTC. Translation: CASSPPISYEQYF. The V gene is TRBV18, the J gene TRBJ2-7; unclear D gene. V lost 3 bases and J lost 0, with 6 bases in between. The CDR3 is made up of 13 amino acids. Germline V CDR1 and CDR2: KGHSH, LQKENI.

The CDR3 region has the DNA TGTGCCAGCAGTGAACTACAGGTCTCGAACACTGAAGCTTTCTTT. Translating gives CASSELQVSNTEAFF. V and J are TRBV2 and TRBJ1-1; the D gene is possibly TRBD1 (5 bases). This CDR3 region has 15 residues. V was shortened by 2 bases and J by 1 base, with 11 bases between the two germline ends. Germline assignment: CDR1 SNHLY and CDR2 FYNNEI.

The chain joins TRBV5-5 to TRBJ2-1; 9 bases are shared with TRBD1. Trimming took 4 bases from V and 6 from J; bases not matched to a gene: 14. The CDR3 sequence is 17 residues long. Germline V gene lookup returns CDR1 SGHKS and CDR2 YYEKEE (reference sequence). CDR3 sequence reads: CASSASGQGTRSNEQFF. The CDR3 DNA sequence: TGTGCCAGCAGCGCCTCGGGACAGGGAACACGGTCCAATGAGCAGTTCTTC.

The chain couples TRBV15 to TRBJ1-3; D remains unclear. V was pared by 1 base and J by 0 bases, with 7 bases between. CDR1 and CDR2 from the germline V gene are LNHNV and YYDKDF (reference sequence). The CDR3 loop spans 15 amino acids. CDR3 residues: CATSRVAGSGNTIYF. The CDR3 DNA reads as TGTGCCACCAGCAGAGTCGCAGGCTCTGGAAACACCATATATTTT.

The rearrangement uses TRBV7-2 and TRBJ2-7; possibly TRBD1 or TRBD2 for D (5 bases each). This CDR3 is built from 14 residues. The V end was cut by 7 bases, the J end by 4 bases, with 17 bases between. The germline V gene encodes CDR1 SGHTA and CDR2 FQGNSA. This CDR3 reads CASTPGGVNYEQYF. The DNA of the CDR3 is TGTGCCAGCACCCCTGGGGGTGTGAATTACGAGCAGTACTTC.

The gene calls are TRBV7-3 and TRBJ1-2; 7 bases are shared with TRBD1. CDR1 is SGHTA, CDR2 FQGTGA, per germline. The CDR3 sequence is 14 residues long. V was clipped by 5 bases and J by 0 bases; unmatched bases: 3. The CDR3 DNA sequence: TGTGCCAGCAGCCCGGGACAGTCTAACTATGGCTACACCTTC. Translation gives CASSPGQSNYGYTF.

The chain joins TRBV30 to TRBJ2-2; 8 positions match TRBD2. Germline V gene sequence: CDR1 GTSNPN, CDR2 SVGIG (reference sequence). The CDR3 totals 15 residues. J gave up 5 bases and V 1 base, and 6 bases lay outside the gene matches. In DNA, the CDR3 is TGTGCCTGGAGTGATGCGGGGGGAGTGACCGGGGAGCTGTTTTTT. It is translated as CAWSDAGGVTGELFF.

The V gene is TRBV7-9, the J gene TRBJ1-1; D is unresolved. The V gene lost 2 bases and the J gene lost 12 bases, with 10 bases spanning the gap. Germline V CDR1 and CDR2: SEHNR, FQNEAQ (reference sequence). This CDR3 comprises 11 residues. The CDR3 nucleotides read TGTGCCAGCAGCTTATTGGAAAGAACTTTCTTT. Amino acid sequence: CASSLLERTFF.

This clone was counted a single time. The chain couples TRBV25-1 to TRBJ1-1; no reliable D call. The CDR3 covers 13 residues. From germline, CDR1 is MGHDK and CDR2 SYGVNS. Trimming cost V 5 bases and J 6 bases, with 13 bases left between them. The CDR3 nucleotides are TGTGCCAGCAGTCGAGCCCTCGGGGCTGAAGCTTTCTTT. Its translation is CASSRALGAEAFF. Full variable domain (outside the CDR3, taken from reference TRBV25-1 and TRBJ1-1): EADIYQTPRYLVIGTGKKITLECSQTMGHDKMYWYQQDPGMELHLIHYSYGVNSTEKGDLSSESTVSRIRTEHFPLTLESARPSHTSQYLCASSRALGAEAFFGQGTRLTVV.

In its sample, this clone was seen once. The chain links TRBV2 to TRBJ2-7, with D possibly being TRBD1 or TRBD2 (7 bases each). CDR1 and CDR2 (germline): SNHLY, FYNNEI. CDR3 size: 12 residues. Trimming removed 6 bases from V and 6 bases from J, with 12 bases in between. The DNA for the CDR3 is TGTGCCAGCAGCCAGGGGGGGTTCGAGCAGTACTTC. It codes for CASSQGGFEQYF.

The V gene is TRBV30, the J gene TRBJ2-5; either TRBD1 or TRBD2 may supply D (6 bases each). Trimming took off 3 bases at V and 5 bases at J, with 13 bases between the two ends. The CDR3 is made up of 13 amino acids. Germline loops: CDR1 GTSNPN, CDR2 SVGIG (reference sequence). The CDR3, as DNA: TGTGCCTGGAGACCCAAAGGGGGGGAGACCCAGTACTTC. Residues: CAWRPKGGETQYF. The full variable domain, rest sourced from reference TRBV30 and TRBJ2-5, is SQTIHQWPATLVQPVGSPLSLECTVEGTSNPNLYWYRQAAGRGLQLLFYSVGIGQISSEVPQNLSASRPQDRQFILSSKKLLLSDSGFYLCAWRPKGGETQYFGPGTRLLVL.

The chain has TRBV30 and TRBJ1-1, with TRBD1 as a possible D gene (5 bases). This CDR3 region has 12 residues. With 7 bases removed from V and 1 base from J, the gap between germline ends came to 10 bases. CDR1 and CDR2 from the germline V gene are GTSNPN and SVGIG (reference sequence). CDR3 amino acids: CASDRENTEAFF. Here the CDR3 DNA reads TGTGCCTCCGACAGAGAGAACACTGAAGCTTTCTTT.

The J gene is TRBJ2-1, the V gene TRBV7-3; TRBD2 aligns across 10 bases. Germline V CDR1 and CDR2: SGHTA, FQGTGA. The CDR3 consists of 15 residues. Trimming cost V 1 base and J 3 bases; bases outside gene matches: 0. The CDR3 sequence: CASSLRTSGYNEQFF. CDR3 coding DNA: TGTGCCAGCAGCTTAAGGACTAGCGGCTACAATGAGCAGTTCTTC.

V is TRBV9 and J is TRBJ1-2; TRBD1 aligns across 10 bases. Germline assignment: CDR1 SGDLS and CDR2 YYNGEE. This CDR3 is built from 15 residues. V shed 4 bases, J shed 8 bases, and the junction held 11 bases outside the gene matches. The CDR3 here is CASSTGQGDSVGYTF. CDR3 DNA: TGTGCCAGCAGCACCGGACAGGGGGACTCGGTAGGCTACACCTTC.

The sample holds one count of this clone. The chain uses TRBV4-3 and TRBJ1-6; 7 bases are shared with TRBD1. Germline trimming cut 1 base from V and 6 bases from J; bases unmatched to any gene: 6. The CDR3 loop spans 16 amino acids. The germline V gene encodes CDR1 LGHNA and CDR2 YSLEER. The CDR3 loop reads CASSQGPGQINSPLHF. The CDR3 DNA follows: TGCGCCAGCAGCCAAGGTCCGGGACAGATTAATTCACCCCTCCACTTT.

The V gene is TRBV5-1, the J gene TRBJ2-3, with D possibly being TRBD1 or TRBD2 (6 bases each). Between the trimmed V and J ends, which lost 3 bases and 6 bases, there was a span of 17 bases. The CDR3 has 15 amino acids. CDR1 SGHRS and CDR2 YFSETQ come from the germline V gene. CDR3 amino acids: CASSWGADARDTQYF. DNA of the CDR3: TGCGCCAGCAGCTGGGGGGCAGACGCTCGTGATACGCAGTATTTT.

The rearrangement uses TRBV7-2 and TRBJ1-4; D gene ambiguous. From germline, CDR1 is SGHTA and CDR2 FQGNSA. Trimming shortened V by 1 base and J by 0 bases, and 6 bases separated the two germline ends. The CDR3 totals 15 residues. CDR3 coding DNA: TGTGCCAGCAGCTTAGGTCCTTCAACTAATGAAAAACTGTTTTTT. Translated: CASSLGPSTNEKLFF.

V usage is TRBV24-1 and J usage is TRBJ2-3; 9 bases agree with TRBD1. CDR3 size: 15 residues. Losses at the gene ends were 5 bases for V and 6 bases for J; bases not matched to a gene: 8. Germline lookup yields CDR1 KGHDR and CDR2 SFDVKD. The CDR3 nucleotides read TGTGCCACCAGTGGAACAGGGGGCGTGAGGGATACGCAGTATTTT. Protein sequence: CATSGTGGVRDTQYF.

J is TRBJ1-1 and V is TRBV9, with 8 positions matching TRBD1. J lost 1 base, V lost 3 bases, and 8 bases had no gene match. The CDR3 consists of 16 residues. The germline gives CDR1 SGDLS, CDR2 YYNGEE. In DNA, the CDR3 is TGTGCCAGCAGCGCGGAGAGGACAGGGAAGAACACTGAAGCTTTCTTT. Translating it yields CASSAERTGKNTEAFF.

CDR3 coding DNA: TGTGCCAGCAGCGTTGACAGTACCAGCACTGAAGCTTTCTTT. Its translation is CASSVDSTSTEAFF. The chain carries TRBV5-4 and TRBJ1-1, with D maybe TRBD1 (5 bases). The V end lost 4 bases, the J end lost 4 bases, and 14 bases lay between the germline ends. The CDR3 consists of 14 residues. In germline, CDR1 is SGHNT, CDR2 YYREEE (reference sequence). Looking up the rest from reference TRBV5-4 and TRBJ1-1 gives the full variable domain: ETGVTQSPTHLIKTRGQQVTLRCSSQSGHNTVSWYQQALGQGPQFIFQYYREEENGRGNFPPRFSGLQFPNYSSELNVNALELDDSALYLCASSVDSTSTEAFFGQGTRLTVV.

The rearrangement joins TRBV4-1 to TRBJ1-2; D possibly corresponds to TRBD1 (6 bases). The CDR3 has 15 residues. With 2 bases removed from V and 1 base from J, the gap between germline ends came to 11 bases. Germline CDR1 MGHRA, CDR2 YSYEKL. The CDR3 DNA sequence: TGCGCCAGCAGCCAATCGACAGGTTATAACTATGGCTACACCTTC. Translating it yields CASSQSTGYNYGYTF.

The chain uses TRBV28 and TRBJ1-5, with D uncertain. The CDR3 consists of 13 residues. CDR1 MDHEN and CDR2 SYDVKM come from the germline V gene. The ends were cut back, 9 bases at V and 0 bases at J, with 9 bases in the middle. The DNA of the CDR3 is TGTGCCAGTACACTATATAGCAATCAGCCCCAGCATTTT. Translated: CASTLYSNQPQHF.

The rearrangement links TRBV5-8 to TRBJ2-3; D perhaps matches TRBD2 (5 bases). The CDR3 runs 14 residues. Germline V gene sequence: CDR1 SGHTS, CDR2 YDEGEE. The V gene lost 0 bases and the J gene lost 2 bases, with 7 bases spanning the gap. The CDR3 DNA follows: TGTGCCAGCAGCTTGGTGGGAGTCACAGATACGCAGTATTTT. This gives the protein CASSLVGVTDTQYF.

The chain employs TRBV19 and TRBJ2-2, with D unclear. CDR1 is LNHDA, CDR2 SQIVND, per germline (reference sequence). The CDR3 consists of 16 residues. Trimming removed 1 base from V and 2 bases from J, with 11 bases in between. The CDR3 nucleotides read TGTGCCAGTAGTATAGGTACTACCTATAACACCGGGGAGCTGTTTTTT. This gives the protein CASSIGTTYNTGELFF.